Sequencing of this T cell receptor (beta chain) was carried out in a study of cytomegalovirus exposure and HLA in healthy donors. About the study: Drawn from HLA-typed donors, tens of millions of unique TCRs were held in an early data release. The study's findings and limits: For presence/absence analyses, sequencing depth was assumed to be roughly uniform across donors. Exclusion as indistinguishable affected some V segments, including TRBV6-2 and TRBV6-3.

60 Vbeta and 13 Jbeta primers were used in PCR. Generated by immunoSEQ multiplex PCR, the TCRdb table keeps only in-frame clones and is missing some. The repertoire includes about 120,000 clones, 75% to 85% of them detected once, and nearly 9.5% sits in the top ten. Notes on this clone: The antigen remains undetermined. Relative to the germline gene, one junction end is altered; a read error may explain this.

The CDR3 has 19 amino acids. Germline V gene lookup returns CDR1 SGHTA and CDR2 FQGNSA. The TCR was taken from a woman between 50 and 59 years old in good health and CMV-seropositive. Sequencing was carried out using PBMCs. The chain links TRBV7-2 to TRBJ2-3; 12 nucleotides agree with TRBD2. The CDR3, as DNA: TGTGCCAGCAACTTACGGCCTAGCGGGGGGGTTAAGGGCACAGATACGCAGTATTTT. Its protein is CASNLRPSGGVKGTDTQYF.